This T cell receptor beta chain was sequenced during a study of blood T cell repertoires in COVID-19. Study information: The cDNA or gDNA used as material had been derived from T cells, B-cell-depleted T cells, or PBMCs.

Clones were read by immunoSEQ multiplex PCR, and TCRdb kept only the in-frame ones, dropping some. Of about 100,000 clones listed, roughly nine tenths were seen once; the top ten hold roughly 2%. V trimming: 4 bases; J trimming: 3 bases; junction bases outside the gene matches: 5. The germline V gene has CDR1 SNHLY and CDR2 FYNNEI. The length of the CDR3 is 16 residues. This sequence originates from a human donor with active COVID-19. The donor label of this sample is uncertain. This rearrangement joins TRBV2 to TRBJ1-3; 11 bases line up with TRBD1. Material: peripheral blood. The CDR3, as DNA: TGTGCCAGCAGTGCCCGGACAGGGGGCTATGGAAACACCATATATTTT. Amino acids: CASSARTGGYGNTIYF.